The T cell receptor (beta chain) described here comes from a study of human T cells and chemical hapten exposure. Study-wide context: 2% DPC applied to an approximately 2 cm by approximately 2 cm arm area sensitized donors.

CDR1 and CDR2 (germline): MDHEN, SYDVKM. The V segment lost 5 bases and the J segment 7 bases; nucleotides outside the gene matches: 8. This CDR3 contains 14 residues. Whole-study findings and limits: Controls formed significantly fewer large CDR3 similarity clusters than expanded TCRs did. Patch test score rose with PT1 expanded TCRs, significant at 8, 16, 32, not 4.

It was the library that attached unique molecular identifiers to individual cDNA molecules. TCRdb re-derived calls from the RACE reads in MiXCR, one entry per CDR3 protein. The sample shows some 42,000 distinct CDR3 sequences, 9.6% of them seen only once. Many counts were recorded for this clonotype. Its cognate antigen is unknown. The time point was: patch test 2, 6 weeks after DPC sensitization. Treatment defined: therapeutic diphenylcyclopropenone sensitization with weekly scalp DPC. The authors' total RNA extraction used unfractionated whole blood. This receptor was identified in a woman younger than 45 with alopecia areata. Some clones in this sample may be carry-over from other donors' samples. The V call is TRBV28, the J call TRBJ2-7; the match to TRBD1 covers 10 bases. The specimen was whole blood, collected in connection with sensitization to the hapten diphenylcyclopropenone (DPC). Here the CDR3 reads CASSLPGQGKEQYF. The CDR3 DNA follows: TGTGCCAGCAGTCTCCCGGGACAGGGGAAAGAGCAGTACTTC.